This T cell receptor (beta chain) was retrieved from a study of blood T cells in healthy people across ages. Primed by a sample-barcoded 5' primer and a J-beta primer mix, a second PCR proceeded for roughly 6 to 12 cycles. A 12-random-nucleotide template-switch adaptor tagged each cDNA molecule. MiXCR, run by TCRdb on the 5' RACE reads, gives a single entry per CDR3 protein. There are approximately 880,000 distinct CDR3 sequences in the sample; roughly 52% occur only once, and about an eighth lies in the top ten. Total RNA extraction produced at least 5.5 micrograms (per sample) for the study. The clonotype comes from a man aged 25 to 40 in good health. Sequences were obtained from blood.

The CDR3 sequence is CATSDLSRGESNEQFF. As DNA, the CDR3 is TGTGCCACCAGTGATTTGTCGCGGGGGGAATCCAATGAGCAGTTCTTC. The V call is TRBV24-1, the J call TRBJ2-1; 8 bases are a match to TRBD2. Germline V gives CDR1 KGHDR, CDR2 SFDVKD. The CDR3 spans 16 residues. The V segment lost 0 bases and the J segment 6 bases; nucleotides outside the gene matches: 6.